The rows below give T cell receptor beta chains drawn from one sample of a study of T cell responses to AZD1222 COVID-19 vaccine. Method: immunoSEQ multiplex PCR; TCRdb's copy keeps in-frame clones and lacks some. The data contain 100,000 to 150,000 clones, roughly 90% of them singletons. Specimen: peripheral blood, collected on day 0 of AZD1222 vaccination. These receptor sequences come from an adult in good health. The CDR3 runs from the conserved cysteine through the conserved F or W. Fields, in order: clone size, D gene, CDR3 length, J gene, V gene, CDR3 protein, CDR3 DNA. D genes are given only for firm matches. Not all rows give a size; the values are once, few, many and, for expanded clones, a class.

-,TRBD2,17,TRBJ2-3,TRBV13,CASSSPRQRENTDTQYF,TGTGCCAGCAGCTCCCCCCGACAGCGGGAAAACACAGATACGCAGTATTTT
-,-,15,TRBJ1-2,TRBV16,CASSQSQRTNYGYTF,TGTGCCAGCAGCCAATCACAGAGAACTAACTATGGCTACACCTTC
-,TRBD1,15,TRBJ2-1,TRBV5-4,CASSPGQSSYNEQFF,TGTGCCAGCAGCCCGGGACAGAGCTCCTACAATGAGCAGTTCTTC
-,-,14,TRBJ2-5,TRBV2,CASIGAEPQETQYF,TGTGCCAGCATTGGAGCGGAACCCCAAGAGACCCAGTACTTC
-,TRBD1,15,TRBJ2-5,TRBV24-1,CATSDLDRGRETQYF,TGTGCCACCAGTGATTTAGACAGGGGTAGGGAGACCCAGTACTTC
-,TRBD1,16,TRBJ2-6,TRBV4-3,CASSQVTGSGANVLTF,TGCGCCAGCAGCCAGGTGACAGGGTCTGGGGCCAACGTCCTGACTTTC
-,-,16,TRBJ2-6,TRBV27,CASSLVFSSGANVLTF,TGTGCCAGCAGTTTAGTCTTTAGCTCTGGGGCCAACGTCCTGACTTTC
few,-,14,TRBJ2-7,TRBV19,CASSIGFKLYEQYF,TGTGCCAGTAGTATCGGTTTCAAGCTTTACGAGCAGTACTTC
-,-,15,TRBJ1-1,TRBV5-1,CASSRMPGDNTEAFF,TGCGCCAGCAGCAGGATGCCAGGAGACAACACTGAAGCTTTCTTT
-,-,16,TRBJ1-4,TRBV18,CASSPSRGGGREKLFF,TGTGCCAGCTCACCGTCCCGAGGGGGGGGACGTGAAAAACTGTTTTTT
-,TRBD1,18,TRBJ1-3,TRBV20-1,CSASHGTGVGISGNTIYF,TGCAGTGCTAGTCACGGGACAGGGGTAGGGATTTCTGGAAACACCATATATTTT
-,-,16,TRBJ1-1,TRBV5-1,CASSLGPTGLNTEAFF,TGCGCCAGCAGCTTGGGACCGACAGGATTGAACACTGAAGCTTTCTTT
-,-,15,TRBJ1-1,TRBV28,CASSSTFWTGTEAFF,TGTGCCAGCAGTTCGACCTTCTGGACGGGGACTGAAGCTTTCTTT
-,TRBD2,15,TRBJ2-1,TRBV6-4,CASSETSGDYNEQFF,TGTGCCAGCAGTGAAACTAGCGGCGACTACAATGAGCAGTTCTTC
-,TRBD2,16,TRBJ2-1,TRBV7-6,CASSLTSGRAFNEQFF,TGTGCCAGCAGCTTAACTAGCGGGAGGGCCTTCAATGAGCAGTTCTTC
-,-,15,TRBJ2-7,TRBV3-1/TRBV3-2,CASTFFGGLAGEQYF,TGTGCCAGCACTTTTTTCGGGGGTCTCGCCGGGGAGCAGTACTTC
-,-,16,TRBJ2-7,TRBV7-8,CASSPWPSGFSYEQYF,TGTGCCAGCAGCCCCTGGCCCTCGGGTTTCTCCTACGAGCAGTACTTC
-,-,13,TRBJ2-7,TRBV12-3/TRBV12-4,CASIPFRGSEQYF,TGTGCCAGCATCCCATTTAGAGGAAGCGAGCAGTACTTC
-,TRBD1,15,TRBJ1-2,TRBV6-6,CATTHYQGQGDGYTF,TGTGCCACCACACATTACCAGGGACAGGGGGATGGCTACACCTTC
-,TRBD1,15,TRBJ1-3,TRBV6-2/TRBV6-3,CASSRRDRAGNTIYF,TGTGCCAGCAGTCGACGGGACAGGGCTGGAAACACCATATATTTT
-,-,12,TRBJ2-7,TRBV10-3,CAIGYRDYEQYF,TGTGCCATCGGATACAGGGACTACGAGCAGTACTTC
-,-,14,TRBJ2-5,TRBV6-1,CASSENIGQETQYF,TGTGCCAGCAGTGAAAATATAGGCCAAGAGACCCAGTACTTC
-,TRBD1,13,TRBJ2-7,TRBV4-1,CASSFTGGYEQYF,TGCGCCAGCAGCTTTACAGGGGGCTACGAGCAGTACTTC
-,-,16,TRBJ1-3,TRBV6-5,CASSYSGDHSGNTIYF,TGTGCCAGCAGTTACTCAGGGGACCACTCTGGAAACACCATATATTTT